This TCR beta chain was documented in a study of cytomegalovirus exposure and HLA in healthy donors. Study-wide background: One earlier analysis, a look at about 179 million T cells, found more than 100 million unique TCR beta sequences.

13 Jbeta primers and 60 Vbeta primers were used for the PCR. The assay was immunoSEQ multiplex PCR, and TCRdb's table has in-frame clones only and misses some. The sample includes over 150,000 clones, 80% of them seen just once. General study results and limits: Altogether, about 160 TCR beta chains were recorded as cytomegalovirus-associated. Follow-up analysis later connected one missense variant in DCLRE1C with trimming of TCR beta V- and J-genes.

With regard to this clone: No antigen is known for it.

Sequencing was done on a sample of PBMCs. The TCR was taken from a man aged 18 to 35 in good health and CMV-seropositive.

CDR3 nucleotide sequence: TGTGCCAGCAGTTTAGCGGGAGGGGGGGCAGATACGCAGTATTTT. Amino acid sequence: CASSLAGGGADTQYF. The chain couples TRBV28 to TRBJ2-3; TRBD2 aligns across 9 bases. The CDR3 is 15 amino acids. CDR1 is MDHEN and CDR2 is SYDVKM in the germline V gene. The ends lost 2 bases at V and 4 bases at J; junction bases unmatched: 4.